Included here is one TCR beta chain sequence, with context. No antigen is known for it. Base-call qualities are not available, and no considerably larger clone is one nucleotide away. TCRbeta CDR3 regions were amplified from genomic DNA by means of the immunoSEQ Assay, a bias-controlled multiplex PCR. Turning to the authors' computational methods: Within the assay, amplification of reference gene primers was used to estimate how many nucleated cells each sample contained. To quantify the absolute abundance of each unique TCRbeta CDR3 rearrangement, sequence reads were collapsed and filtered. For each sample, productive Simpson clonality was calculated by taking the square root of Simpson's diversity index across productive rearrangements. The table was pulled from immuneACCESS by TCRdb, which kept in-frame rearrangements only. Such tables lose some clones; where checked, under half of the loss comes from unresolved V genes, and the rest has no known cause. V, J and clone size derive from that table, while D and trimming were established from the DNA sequence. The sample table records 380,000 or so clones; more than 75% of these occur just once. The ten largest clones represent more than 1% of the sample.

The sample belongs to a study of blood T cell repertoires in COVID-19 (dated by TCRdb to about 2020). Study-level background: Samples covering the acute and convalescent phases of COVID-19 were provided by collaborators in the United States, Italy and Spain. The sample metadata nearly always contained a de-identified subject ID, COVID-19 status, age in years and sex. A freely available public database, intended as a resource for researchers studying the immune response to SARS-CoV-2, is where the repertoires were released. Deeply sampled blood TCRbeta repertoires from subjects exposed to, actively infected with, or recovered from COVID-19 were included in the dataset. The prospective study material was composed of cDNA or gDNA derived from T cells, B-cell-depleted T cells, or PBMCs. Where available, HLA class I and class II types were obtained from metadata supplied by the sample provider rather than from assay-based typing. Samples came from the ongoing ImmuneRACE study (first 160 participants) plus 1,254 subjects from 6 global collaborators.

For this chain, trimming is 2 bases at the V end and 5 bases at the J end, and the number of junction bases without a gene match is 6. The CDR3 has 15 amino acids, counting the end cysteine and phenylalanine. Only the CDR3 portion is preserved as DNA: 45 bases, with reading frame beginning at the first base. The germline V gene (reference sequence) supplies CDR1 MNHEY and CDR2 SMNVEV. The full study reports these points: The quantity of clinical and demographic metadata differed by source and by participant and was supplied without curation.

Collaborating institutions collected whole blood in K2EDTA tubes following their own protocols. For TCRbeta analysis, collaborators shipped samples as frozen whole blood, isolated PBMCs, or DNA extracted from either of those sample types. The chain is assembled from TRBV27 and TRBJ2-7, and TRBD2 matches 10 of the central bases. The sequence derives from a human donor with acute or convalescent COVID-19. The donor label of this sample is uncertain. Sequencing was carried out using peripheral blood. The CDR3 here reads CASSLKREGPNEQYF. The DNA is as follows: TGTGCCAGCAGTTTAAAGCGGGAGGGGCCTAACGAGCAGTACTTC.